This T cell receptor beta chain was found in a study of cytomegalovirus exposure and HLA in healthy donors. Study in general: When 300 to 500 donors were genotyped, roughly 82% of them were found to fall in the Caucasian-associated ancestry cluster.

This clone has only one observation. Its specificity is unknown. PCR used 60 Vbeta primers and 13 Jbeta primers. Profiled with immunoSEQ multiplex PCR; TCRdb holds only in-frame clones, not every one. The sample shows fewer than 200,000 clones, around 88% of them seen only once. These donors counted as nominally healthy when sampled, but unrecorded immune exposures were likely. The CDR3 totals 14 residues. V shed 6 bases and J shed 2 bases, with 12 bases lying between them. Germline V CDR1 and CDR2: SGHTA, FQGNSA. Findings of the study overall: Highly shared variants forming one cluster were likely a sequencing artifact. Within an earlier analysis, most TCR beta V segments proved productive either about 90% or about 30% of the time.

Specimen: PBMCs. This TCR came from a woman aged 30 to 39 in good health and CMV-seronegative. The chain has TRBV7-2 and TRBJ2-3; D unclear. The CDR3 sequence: CASRLRASTDTQYF. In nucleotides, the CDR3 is TGTGCCAGCAGATTGAGAGCGTCCACAGATACGCAGTATTTT.